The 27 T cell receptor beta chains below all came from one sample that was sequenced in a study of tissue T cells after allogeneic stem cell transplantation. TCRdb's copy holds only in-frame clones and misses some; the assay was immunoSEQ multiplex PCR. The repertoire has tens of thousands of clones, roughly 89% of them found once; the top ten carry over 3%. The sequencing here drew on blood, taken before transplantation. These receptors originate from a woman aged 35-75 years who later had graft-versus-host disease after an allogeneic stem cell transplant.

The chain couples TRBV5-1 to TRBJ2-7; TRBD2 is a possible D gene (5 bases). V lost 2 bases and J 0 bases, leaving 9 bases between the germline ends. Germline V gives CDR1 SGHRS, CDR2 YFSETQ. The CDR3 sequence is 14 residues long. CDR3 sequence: CASSLIASSYEQYF. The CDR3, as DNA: TGCGCCAGCAGCTTAATAGCGTCCTCCTACGAGCAGTACTTC.

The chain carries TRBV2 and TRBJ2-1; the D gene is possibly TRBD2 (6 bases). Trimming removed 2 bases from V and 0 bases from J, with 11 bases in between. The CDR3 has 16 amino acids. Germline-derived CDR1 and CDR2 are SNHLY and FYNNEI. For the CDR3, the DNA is TGTGCCAGCAGTGAATCTGGGCGGGACTCCTACAATGAGCAGTTCTTC. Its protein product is CASSESGRDSYNEQFF.

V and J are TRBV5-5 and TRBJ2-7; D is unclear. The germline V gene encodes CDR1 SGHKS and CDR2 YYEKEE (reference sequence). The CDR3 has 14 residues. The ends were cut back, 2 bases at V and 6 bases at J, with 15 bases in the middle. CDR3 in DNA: TGTGCCAGCAGCTTAGGAGACTGGGCCCTCGAGCAGTACTTC. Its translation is CASSLGDWALEQYF.

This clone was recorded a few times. The CDR3 DNA is TGCGCCAGCAGCTTGGATGGCGGGAGAGGGATAGAGACCCAGTACTTC. Protein sequence: CASSLDGGRGIETQYF. This sequence joins TRBV5-1 and TRBJ2-5, with TRBD2 matching over 7 bases. Per germline, CDR1 SGHRS and CDR2 YFSETQ. The trim removed 0 bases at V and 4 bases at J, leaving 9 bases unmatched. The CDR3 extends over 16 amino acids.

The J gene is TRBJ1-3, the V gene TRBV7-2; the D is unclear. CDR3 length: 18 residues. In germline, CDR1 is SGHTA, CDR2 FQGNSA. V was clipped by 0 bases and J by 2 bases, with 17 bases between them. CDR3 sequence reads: CASSLAPALRPTGNTIYF. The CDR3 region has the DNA TGTGCCAGCAGCTTAGCCCCCGCTCTACGACCAACTGGAAACACCATATATTTT. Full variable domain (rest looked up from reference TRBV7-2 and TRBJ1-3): GAGVSQSPSNKVTEKGKDVELRCDPISGHTALYWYRQSLGQGLEFLIYFQGNSAPDKSGLPSDRFSAERTGGSVSTLTIQRTQQEDSAVYLCASSLAPALRPTGNTIYFGEGSWLTVV.

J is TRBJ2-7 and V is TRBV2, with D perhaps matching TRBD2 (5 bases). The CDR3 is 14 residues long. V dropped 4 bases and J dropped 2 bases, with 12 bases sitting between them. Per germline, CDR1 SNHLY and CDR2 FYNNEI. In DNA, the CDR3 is TGTGCCAGCAGTGGCCGGTCGGGAACCTACGAGCAGTACTTC. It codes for CASSGRSGTYEQYF.

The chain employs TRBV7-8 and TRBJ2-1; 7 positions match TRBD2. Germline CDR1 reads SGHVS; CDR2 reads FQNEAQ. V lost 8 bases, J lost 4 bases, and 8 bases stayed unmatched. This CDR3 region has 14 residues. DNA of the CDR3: TGTGCCAGCGGGGATGGGGACTATTACAATGAGCAGTTCTTC. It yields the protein CASGDGDYYNEQFF.

The DNA for the CDR3 is TGTGCCAGCAGTCGGCTCGGGACTTCTCACAATGAAAAACTGTTTTTT. This translates into CASSRLGTSHNEKLFF. V gene TRBV6-2 or TRBV6-3 combines with J gene TRBJ1-4, with D perhaps matching TRBD1 (5 bases). Trimming took off 5 bases at V and 5 bases at J, with 18 bases between the two ends. Germline values: CDR1 MNHEY, CDR2 SVGEGT. This CDR3 spans 16 amino acids.

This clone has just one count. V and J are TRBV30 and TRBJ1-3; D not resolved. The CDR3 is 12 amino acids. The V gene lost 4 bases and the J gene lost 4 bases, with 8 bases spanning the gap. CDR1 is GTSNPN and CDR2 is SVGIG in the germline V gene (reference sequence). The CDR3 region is CAWKGSGNTIYF. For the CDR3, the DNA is TGTGCCTGGAAAGGGAGCGGAAACACCATATATTTT.

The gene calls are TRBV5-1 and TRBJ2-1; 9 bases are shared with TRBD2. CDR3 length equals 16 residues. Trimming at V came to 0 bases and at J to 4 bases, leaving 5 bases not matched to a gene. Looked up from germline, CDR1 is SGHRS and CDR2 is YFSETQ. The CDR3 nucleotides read TGCGCCAGCAGCTTGGCCGGGAGCGGGAGGTACAATGAGCAGTTCTTC. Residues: CASSLAGSGRYNEQFF.

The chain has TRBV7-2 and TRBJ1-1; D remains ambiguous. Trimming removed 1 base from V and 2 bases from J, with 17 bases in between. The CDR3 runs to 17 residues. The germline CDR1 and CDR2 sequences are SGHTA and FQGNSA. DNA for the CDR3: TGTGCCAGCAGCTTAGTCAGCACAACTTCGCTTAACACTGAAGCTTTCTTT. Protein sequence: CASSLVSTTSLNTEAFF.

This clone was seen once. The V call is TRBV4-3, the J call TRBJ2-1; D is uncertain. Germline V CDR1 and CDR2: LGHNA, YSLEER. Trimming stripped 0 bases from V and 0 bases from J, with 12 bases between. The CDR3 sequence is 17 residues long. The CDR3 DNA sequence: TGCGCCAGCAGCCAAGAAGGGTCGGGCGCCTCCTACAATGAGCAGTTCTTC. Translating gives CASSQEGSGASYNEQFF.

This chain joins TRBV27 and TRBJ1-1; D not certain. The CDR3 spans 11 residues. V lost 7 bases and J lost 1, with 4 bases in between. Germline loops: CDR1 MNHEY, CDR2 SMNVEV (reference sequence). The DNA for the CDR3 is TGTGCCAGCAACGGGAACACTGAAGCTTTCTTT. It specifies CASNGNTEAFF.

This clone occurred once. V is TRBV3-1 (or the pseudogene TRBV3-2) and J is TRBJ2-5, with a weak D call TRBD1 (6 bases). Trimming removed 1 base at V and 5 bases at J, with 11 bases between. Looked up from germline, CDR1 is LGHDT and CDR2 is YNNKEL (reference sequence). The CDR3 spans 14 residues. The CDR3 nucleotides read TGTGCCAGCAGCCAAGGTTCAGGGGTTGAGACCCAGTACTTC. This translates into CASSQGSGVETQYF.

CDR3 coding DNA: TGCGCCAGCAGCTCCCCCGGGACAGGGGGCATCGAGCAGTACTTC. This encodes CASSSPGTGGIEQYF. This chain links TRBV5-1 with TRBJ2-7; 12 bases are a match to TRBD1. After removal of 3 bases from V and 6 bases from J, the junction contained 7 bases not matched to a gene. This CDR3 has 15 amino acids. The V gene's germline CDR1 is SGHRS and CDR2 YFSETQ.

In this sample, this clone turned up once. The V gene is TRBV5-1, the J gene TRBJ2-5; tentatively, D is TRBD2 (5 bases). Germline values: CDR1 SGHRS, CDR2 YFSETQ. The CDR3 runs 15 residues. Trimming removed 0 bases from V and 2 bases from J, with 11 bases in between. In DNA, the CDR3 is TGCGCCAGCAGCTTGGTCCCCCGAGGGCAAGAGACCCAGTACTTC. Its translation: CASSLVPRGQETQYF.

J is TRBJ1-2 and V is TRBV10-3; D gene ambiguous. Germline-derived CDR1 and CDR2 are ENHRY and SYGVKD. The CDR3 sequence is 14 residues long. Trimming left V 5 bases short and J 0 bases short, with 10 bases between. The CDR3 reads CAISLDQANYGYTF. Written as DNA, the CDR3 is TGTGCCATCAGTTTGGACCAAGCTAACTATGGCTACACCTTC.

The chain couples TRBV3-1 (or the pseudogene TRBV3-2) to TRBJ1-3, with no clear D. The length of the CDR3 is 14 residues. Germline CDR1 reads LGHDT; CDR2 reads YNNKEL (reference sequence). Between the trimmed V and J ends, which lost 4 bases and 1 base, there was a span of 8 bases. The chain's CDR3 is CASSPWDSGNTIYF. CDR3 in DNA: TGTGCCAGCAGCCCATGGGATTCTGGAAACACCATATATTTT.

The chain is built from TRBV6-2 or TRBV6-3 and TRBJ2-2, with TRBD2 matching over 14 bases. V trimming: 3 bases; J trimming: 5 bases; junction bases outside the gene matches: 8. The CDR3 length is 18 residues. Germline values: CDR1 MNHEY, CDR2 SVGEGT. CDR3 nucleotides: TGTGCCAGCAGTTATTCTACCGGGACTAGCGGGAGAACCGGGGAGCTGTTTTTT. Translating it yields CASSYSTGTSGRTGELFF.

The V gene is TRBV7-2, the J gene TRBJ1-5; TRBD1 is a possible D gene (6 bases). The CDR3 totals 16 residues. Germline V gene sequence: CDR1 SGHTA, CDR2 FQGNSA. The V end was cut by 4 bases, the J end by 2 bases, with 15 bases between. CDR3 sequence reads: CASSYTGSRGNQPQHF. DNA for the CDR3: TGTGCCAGCAGCTACACAGGGTCTAGGGGCAATCAGCCCCAGCATTTT.

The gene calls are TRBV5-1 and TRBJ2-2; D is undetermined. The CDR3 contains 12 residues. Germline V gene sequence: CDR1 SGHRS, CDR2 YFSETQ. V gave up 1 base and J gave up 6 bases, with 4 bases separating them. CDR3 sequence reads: CASSLISGELFF. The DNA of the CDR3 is TGCGCCAGCAGCTTGATTTCCGGGGAGCTGTTTTTT.

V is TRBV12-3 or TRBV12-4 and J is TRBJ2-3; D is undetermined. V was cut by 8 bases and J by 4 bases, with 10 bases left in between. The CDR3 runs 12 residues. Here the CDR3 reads CASRSMADTQYF. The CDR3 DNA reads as TGTGCCAGCCGATCAATGGCAGATACGCAGTATTTT.

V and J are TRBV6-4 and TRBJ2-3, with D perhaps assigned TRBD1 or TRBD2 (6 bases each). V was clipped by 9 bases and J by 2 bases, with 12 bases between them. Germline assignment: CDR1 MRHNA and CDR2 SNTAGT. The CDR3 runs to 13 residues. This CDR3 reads CASGAGHTDTQYF. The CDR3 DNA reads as TGTGCCAGTGGGGCGGGACACACAGATACGCAGTATTTT.

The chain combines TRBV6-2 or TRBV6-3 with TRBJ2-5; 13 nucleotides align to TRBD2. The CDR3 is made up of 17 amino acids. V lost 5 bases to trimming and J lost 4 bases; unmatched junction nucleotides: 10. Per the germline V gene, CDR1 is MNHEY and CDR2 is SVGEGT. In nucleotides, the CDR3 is TGTGCCAGCAGTCCGGAACTAGCGGGAGGGCCTCCAGAGACCCAGTACTTC. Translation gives CASSPELAGGPPETQYF.

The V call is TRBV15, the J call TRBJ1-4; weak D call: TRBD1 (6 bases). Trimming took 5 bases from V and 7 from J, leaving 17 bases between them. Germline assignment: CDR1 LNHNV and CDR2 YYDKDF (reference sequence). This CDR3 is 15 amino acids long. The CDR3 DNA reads TGTGCCACCAGCTTAGTCGGGGGGCGCGGTGAAAAACTGTTTTTT. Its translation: CATSLVGGRGEKLFF.

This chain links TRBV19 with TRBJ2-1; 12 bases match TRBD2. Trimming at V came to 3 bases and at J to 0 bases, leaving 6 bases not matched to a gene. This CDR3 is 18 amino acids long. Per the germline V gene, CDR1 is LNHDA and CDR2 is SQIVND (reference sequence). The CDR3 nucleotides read TGTGCCAGTAGTATGGCTAGCGGGAGGGTAAGCTCCTACAATGAGCAGTTCTTC. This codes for CASSMASGRVSSYNEQFF.

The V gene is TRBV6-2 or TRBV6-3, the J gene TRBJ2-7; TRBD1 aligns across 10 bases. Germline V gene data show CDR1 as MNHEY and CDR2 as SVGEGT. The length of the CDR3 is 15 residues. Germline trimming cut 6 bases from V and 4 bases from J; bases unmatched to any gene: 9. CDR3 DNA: TGTGCCAGCAGCGCGGCCGGGACAGGGGAATACGAGCAGTACTTC. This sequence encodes CASSAAGTGEYEQYF.